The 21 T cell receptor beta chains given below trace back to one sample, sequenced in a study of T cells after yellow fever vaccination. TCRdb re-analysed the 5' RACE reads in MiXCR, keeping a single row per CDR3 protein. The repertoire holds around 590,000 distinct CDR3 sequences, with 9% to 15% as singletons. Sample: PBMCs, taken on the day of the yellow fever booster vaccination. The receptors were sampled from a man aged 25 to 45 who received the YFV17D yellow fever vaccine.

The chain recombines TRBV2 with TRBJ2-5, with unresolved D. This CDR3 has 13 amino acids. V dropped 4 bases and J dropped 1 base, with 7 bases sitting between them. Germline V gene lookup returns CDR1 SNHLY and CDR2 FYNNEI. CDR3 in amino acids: CASSGLVQETQYF. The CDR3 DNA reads TGTGCCAGCAGTGGACTCGTCCAAGAGACCCAGTACTTC.

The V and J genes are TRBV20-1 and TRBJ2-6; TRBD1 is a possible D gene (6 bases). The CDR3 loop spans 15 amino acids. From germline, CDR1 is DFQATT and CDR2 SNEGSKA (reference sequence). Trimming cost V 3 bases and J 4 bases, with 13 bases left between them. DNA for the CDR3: TGCAGTGCTAGTAAAGGGGGTCCCGGGGCCAACGTCCTGACTTTC. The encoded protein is CSASKGGPGANVLTF.

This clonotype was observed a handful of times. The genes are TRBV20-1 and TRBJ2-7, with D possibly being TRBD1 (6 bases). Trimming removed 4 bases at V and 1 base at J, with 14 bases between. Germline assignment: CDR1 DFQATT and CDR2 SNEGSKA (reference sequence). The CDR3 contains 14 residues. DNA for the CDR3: TGCAGTGCTATCGGACAGTACCTATCCTACGAGCAGTACTTC. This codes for CSAIGQYLSYEQYF.

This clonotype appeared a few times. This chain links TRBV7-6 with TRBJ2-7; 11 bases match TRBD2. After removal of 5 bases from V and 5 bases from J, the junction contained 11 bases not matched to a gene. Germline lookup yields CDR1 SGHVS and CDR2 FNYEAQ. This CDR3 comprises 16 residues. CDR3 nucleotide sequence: TGTGCCAGCAGCCCCCGCAGGCTAGCGGGAGGACACGAGCAGTACTTC. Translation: CASSPRRLAGGHEQYF. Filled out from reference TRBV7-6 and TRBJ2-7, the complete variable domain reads GAGVSQSPRYKVTKRGQDVALRCDPISGHVSLYWYRQALGQGPEFLTYFNYEAQQDKSGLPNDRFSAERPEGSISTLTIQRTEQRDSAMYRCASSPRRLAGGHEQYFGPGTRLTVT.

CDR3 nucleotides: TGCAGTGCCCACGGGACAAACTACAATGAGCAGTTCTTC. Amino acid sequence: CSAHGTNYNEQFF. V gene TRBV20-1 combines with J gene TRBJ2-1; maybe TRBD1 (6 bases). Trimming removed 6 bases at V and 3 bases at J, with 12 bases between. This CDR3 is built from 13 residues. Germline CDR1 is DFQATT and CDR2 is SNEGSKA (reference sequence).

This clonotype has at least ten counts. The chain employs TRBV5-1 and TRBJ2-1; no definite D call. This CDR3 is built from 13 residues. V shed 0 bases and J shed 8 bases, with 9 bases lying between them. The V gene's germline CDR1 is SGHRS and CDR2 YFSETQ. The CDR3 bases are TGCGCCAGCAGCTTGGAGGGTGTCCATGAGCAGTTCTTC. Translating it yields CASSLEGVHEQFF.

CDR3 DNA sequence: TGCGCCAGCAGCTCCTCGGGTGGCCTAACCTACGAGCAGTACTTC. This encodes CASSSSGGLTYEQYF. J is TRBJ2-7 and V is TRBV5-1; D remains unclear. The length of the CDR3 is 15 residues. Germline CDR1 reads SGHRS; CDR2 reads YFSETQ. Trimming took off 3 bases at V and 2 bases at J, with 15 bases between the two ends.

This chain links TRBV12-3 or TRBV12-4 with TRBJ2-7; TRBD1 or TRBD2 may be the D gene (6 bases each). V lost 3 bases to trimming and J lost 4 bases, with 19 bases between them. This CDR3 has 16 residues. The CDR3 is CASSLTPGGHVYEQYF. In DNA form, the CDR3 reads TGTGCCAGCAGTTTGACCCCCGGGGGACACGTTTACGAGCAGTACTTC.

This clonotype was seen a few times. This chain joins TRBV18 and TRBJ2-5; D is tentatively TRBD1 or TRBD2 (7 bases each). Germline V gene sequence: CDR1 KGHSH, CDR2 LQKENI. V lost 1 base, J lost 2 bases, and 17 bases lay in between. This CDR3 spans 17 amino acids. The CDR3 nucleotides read TGTGCCAGCTCACCACGGTGGGACAGCGGGAATCAAGAGACCCAGTACTTC. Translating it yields CASSPRWDSGNQETQYF.

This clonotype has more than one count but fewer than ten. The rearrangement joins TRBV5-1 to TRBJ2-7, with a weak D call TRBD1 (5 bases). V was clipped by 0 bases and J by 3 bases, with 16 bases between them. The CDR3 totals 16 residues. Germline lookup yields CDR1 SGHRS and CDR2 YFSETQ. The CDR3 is CASSLGGHKMSYEQYF. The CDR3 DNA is TGCGCCAGCAGCTTGGGCGGACACAAGATGAGCTACGAGCAGTACTTC.

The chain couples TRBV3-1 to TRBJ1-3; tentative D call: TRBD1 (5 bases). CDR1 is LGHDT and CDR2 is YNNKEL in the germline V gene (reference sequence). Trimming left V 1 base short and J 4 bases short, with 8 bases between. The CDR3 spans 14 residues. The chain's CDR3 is CASSQVRAGNTIYF. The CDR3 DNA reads TGTGCCAGCAGCCAAGTCAGGGCCGGAAACACCATATATTTT.

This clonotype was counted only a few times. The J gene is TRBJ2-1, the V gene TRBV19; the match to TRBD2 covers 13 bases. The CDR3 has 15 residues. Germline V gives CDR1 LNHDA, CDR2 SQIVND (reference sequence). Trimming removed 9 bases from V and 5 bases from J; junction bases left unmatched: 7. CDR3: CASQGLAGYDNEQFF. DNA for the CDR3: TGTGCCAGCCAGGGACTAGCGGGATACGACAATGAGCAGTTCTTC.

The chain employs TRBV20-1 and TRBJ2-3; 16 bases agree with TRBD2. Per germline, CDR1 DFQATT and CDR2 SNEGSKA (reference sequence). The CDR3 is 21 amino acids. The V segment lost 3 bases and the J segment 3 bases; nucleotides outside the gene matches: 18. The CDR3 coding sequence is TGCAGTGCTAGGGGACAGGGAATAGGCGGGACTAGCGGGAGGGCAACAGATACGCAGTATTTT. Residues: CSARGQGIGGTSGRATDTQYF.

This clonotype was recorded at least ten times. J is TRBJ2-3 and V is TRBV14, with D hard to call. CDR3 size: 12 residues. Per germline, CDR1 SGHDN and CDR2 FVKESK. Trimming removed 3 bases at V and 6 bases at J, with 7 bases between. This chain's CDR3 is CASSHYRDTQYF. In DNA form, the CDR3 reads TGTGCCAGCAGCCACTACCGGGATACGCAGTATTTT.

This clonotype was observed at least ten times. The DNA for the CDR3 is TGTGCCAGCAGTGCGGGATTTTGGGATACGCAGTATTTT. Protein product: CASSAGFWDTQYF. The chain recombines TRBV7-2 with TRBJ2-3; possibly TRBD2 for D (6 bases). V was clipped by 6 bases and J by 6 bases, with 13 bases between them. The CDR3 runs 13 residues. Germline CDR1 is SGHTA and CDR2 is FQGNSA.

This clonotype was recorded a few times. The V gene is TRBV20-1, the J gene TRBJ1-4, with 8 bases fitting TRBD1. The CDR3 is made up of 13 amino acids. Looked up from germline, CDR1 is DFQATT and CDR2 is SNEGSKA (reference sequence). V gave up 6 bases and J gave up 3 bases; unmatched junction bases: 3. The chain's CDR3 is CSALQGANEKLFF. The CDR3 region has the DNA TGCAGTGCACTACAGGGGGCTAATGAAAAACTGTTTTTT.

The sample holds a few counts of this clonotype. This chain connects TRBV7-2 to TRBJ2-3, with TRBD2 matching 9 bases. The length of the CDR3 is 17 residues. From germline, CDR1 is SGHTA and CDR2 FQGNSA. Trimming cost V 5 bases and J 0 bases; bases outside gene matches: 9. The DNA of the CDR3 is TGTGCCAGCAGCCCGTTAGGTAGCGGGAGTAGCACAGATACGCAGTATTTT. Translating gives CASSPLGSGSSTDTQYF.

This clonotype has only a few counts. This CDR3 reads CSVVQSSNIQYF. The CDR3 DNA reads TGCAGCGTTGTCCAGAGTTCAAACATTCAGTACTTC. V and J are TRBV29-1 and TRBJ2-4; D not certain. The CDR3 is 12 residues long. V was cut by 4 bases and J by 6 bases, with 10 bases left in between. Germline CDR1 and CDR2: SQVTM and ANQGSEA.

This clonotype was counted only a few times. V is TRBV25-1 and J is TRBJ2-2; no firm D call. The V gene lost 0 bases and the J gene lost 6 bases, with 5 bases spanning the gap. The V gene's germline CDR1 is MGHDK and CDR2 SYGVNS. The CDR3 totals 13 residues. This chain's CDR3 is CASSEYPAGELFF. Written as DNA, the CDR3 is TGTGCCAGCAGTGAATACCCAGCCGGGGAGCTGTTTTTT.

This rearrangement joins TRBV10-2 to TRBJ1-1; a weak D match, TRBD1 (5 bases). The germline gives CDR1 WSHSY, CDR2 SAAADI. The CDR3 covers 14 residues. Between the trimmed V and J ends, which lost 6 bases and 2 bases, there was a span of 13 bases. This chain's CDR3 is CASSPGRTNTEAFF. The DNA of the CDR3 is TGCGCCAGCAGCCCCGGACGGACAAACACTGAAGCTTTCTTT.

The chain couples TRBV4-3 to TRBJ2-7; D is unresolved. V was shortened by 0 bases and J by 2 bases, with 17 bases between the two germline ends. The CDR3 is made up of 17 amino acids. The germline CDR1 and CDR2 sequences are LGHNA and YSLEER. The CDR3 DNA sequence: TGCGCCAGCAGCCAAGATCATTTGAGAGGTCGGGCCTACGAGCAGTACTTC. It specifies CASSQDHLRGRAYEQYF.